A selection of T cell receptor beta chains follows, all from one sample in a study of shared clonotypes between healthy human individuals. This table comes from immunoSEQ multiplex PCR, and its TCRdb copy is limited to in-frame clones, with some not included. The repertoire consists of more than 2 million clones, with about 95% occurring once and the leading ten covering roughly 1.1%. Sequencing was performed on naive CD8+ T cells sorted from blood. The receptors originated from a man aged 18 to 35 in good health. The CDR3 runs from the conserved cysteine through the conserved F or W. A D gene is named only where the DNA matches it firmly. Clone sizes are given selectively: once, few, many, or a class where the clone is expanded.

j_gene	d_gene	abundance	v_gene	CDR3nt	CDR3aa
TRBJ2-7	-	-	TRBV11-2	TGTGCCAGCAGCTTACGGTTAGACGAGCAGTACTTC	CASSLRLDEQYF
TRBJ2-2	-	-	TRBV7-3	TGTGCCAGCAGCCCCAGATTAGTCGGCACCGGGGAGCTGTTTTTT	CASSPRLVGTGELFF
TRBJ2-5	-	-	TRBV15	TGTGCCACCAGCAGAGAAGGAACTACCCAAGAGACCCAGTACTTC	CATSREGTTQETQYF
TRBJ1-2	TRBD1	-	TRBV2	TGTGCCAACGGACCCGGGACAGGGAACGGGTATGGCTACACCTTC	CANGPGTGNGYGYTF
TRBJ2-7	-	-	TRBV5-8	TGTGCCAGCAGCTTGGGCGGAGGGTACGAGCAGTACTTC	CASSLGGGYEQYF
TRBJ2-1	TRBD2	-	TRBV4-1	TGCGCCAGCAGCCAGGCTAGCGGGGGGGCCCGAGACAATGAGCAGTTCTTC	CASSQASGGARDNEQFF
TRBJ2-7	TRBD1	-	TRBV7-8	TGTGCCAGCAGCTTATTCGGGACAGGATTCTACGAGCAGTACTTC	CASSLFGTGFYEQYF
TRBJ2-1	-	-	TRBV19	TGTGCCAGTAGTATGGCTGAGGGTTACAATGAGCAGTTCTTC	CASSMAEGYNEQFF
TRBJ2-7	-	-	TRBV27	TGTGCCAGCAGTTTGTCGGAGTCCTACGAGCAGTACTTC	CASSLSESYEQYF
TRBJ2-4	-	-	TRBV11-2	TGTCCCAACGAAGTAAATTTCGGCAAAAACATTCAGTACTTC	CPNEVNFGKNIQYF
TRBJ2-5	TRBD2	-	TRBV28	TGTGCCAGCAGTCCGGGACTAGCGGGGTTTGAGACCCAGTACTTC	CASSPGLAGFETQYF
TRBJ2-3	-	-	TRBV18	TGTGCCAGCTCACCCTACGAGAGTCCAGATACGCAGTATTTT	CASSPYESPDTQYF
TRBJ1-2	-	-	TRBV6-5	TGTGCCAGCAGTTACTCGGAGGGGATAACTCATGGCTACACCTTC	CASSYSEGITHGYTF
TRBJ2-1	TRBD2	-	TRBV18	TGTGCCAGCTCACCATCCCAACAGCGGGGGGGCAGTGAGCAGTTCTTC	CASSPSQQRGGSEQFF
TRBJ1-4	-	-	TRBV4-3	TGCGCCAGCAGCCAAGATCCGGGGAGTAATGAAAAACTGTTTTTT	CASSQDPGSNEKLFF
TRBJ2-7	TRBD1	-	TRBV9	TGTGCCAGCAGCGTGACAGGGTTGGAGCACGAGCAGTACTTC	CASSVTGLEHEQYF
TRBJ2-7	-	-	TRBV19	TGTGCCAGTACCCCCGGACCGGCATACGAGCAGTACTTC	CASTPGPAYEQYF
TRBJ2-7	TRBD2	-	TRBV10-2	TGCGCCAGCAGTGCAGCGGGACTGACCGAGCAGTACTTC	CASSAAGLTEQYF
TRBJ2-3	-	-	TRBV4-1	TGCGCCAGCAGCCAAGTGTCAGGTTCAGATACGCAGTATTTT	CASSQVSGSDTQYF
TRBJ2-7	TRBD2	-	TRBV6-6	TGTGCCAGCAGTTATAGCGGGAACTTATACGAGCAGTACTTC	CASSYSGNLYEQYF
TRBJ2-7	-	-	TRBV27	TGTGCCAGTATGGACAAGCTCACCTACGAGCAGTACTTC	CASMDKLTYEQYF
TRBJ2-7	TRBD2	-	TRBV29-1	TGCAGCGTTGAATGGAGCGGGAGGGCCGGAGAGCAGTACTTC	CSVEWSGRAGEQYF
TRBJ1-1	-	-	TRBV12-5	TGTGCTAGTGGTTTCCCAAGGGAAGGGTTCACTGAAGCTTTCTTT	CASGFPREGFTEAFF
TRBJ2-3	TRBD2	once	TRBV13	TGTGCCAGCAGCTTAGAGCCGAAAGCGGGGGATACGCAGTATTTT	CASSLEPKAGDTQYF
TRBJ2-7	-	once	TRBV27	TGTGCCAGCAGTTTAATCCCCTTCTCGGCGGACGAGCAGTACTTC	CASSLIPFSADEQYF
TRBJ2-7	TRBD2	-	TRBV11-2	TGTGCCAGCAGCTCCGGGACTACCTTCTCCTACGAGCAGTACTTC	CASSSGTTFSYEQYF
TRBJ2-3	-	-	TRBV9	TGTGCCAGCAGCGCTACACCAGGGAACACAGATACGCAGTATTTT	CASSATPGNTDTQYF
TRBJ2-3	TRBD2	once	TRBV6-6	TGTGCCAGCAGTCGGACTAGCGCCCCAGATACGCAGTATTTT	CASSRTSAPDTQYF
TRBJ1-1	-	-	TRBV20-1	TGCAGTGCTAGCGGTCAGGCTGAAGCTTTCTTT	CSASGQAEAFF
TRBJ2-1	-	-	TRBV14	TGTGCCAGCAGCCCCCTTGGGACGTGGAATGAGCAGTTCTTC	CASSPLGTWNEQFF
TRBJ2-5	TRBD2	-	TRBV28	TGTGCCAGCAGGGCCCTCGGGGAGCGGGGGGCCCTAGAGACCCAGTACTTC	CASRALGERGALETQYF
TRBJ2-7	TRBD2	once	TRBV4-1	TGCGCCAGCAGCCAACGGGAAGCGGGAGAGCAGTACTTC	CASSQREAGEQYF
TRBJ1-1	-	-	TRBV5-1	TGCGCCAGCAGGCCAGAGGAAGGATTCCCTGAAGCTTTCTTT	CASRPEEGFPEAFF
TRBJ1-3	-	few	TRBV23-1	TGCGCCAGCAGTCAATCGGACAGTTCCTCTGGAAACACCATATATTTT	CASSQSDSSSGNTIYF
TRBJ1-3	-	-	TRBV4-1	TGCGCCAGCAGCCAAGATAGAGGGGGTGGAAACACCATATATTTT	CASSQDRGGGNTIYF
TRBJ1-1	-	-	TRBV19	TGTGCCAGTAGTAGGCCATCTTCCTTTGGCAGGGTGGGAACTGAAGCTTTCTTT	CASSRPSSFGRVGTEAFF
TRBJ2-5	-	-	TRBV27	TGTGCCAGCAGTTTGGTCAGCAGAGAGGGAGAGACCCAGTACTTC	CASSLVSREGETQYF